This T cell receptor (beta chain) comes out of a study of immune evolution from preneoplasia to lung adenocarcinoma. Study-wide points: Normal lung had the highest top T cell clone frequencies.

TCRdb's table, derived via immunoSEQ multiplex PCR, lists solely in-frame clones and lacks some. This table holds about 8,200 clones, 75% to 85% found once. A note on this clone: As yet, its antigen is unknown.

Trimming took 4 bases from V and 11 from J, leaving 9 bases between them. The CDR3 sequence is 11 residues long. Germline V lookup: CDR1 MNHNS, CDR2 SASEGT. The source material was FFPE adjacent normal lung tissue. This clonotype originated in a person aged 70 to 79 with lung adenocarcinoma. The chain couples TRBV6-1 to TRBJ1-5, with D perhaps matching TRBD1 (6 bases). CDR3 residues: CASSVQGSQHF. Here the CDR3 DNA reads TGTGCCAGCAGTGTCCAGGGGTCCCAGCATTTT.